This T cell receptor (beta chain) was recorded in a study of blood T cell repertoires in COVID-19. The wider study: The United States, Italy and Spain supplied acute and convalescent COVID-19 samples.

V was shortened by 5 bases and J by 9 bases, with 11 bases between the two germline ends. The CDR3 extends over 11 amino acids. The table came from immunoSEQ multiplex PCR; TCRdb's copy has only in-frame clones and leaves some out. Of a few hundred thousand clones in the sample, 75% to 85% were seen once. The sequence was collected from a man in his forties or fifties with active or convalescent COVID-19. The source material was peripheral blood. This sequence joins TRBV12-3 or TRBV12-4 and TRBJ2-7; D is perhaps TRBD1 (6 bases). CDR3 protein: CASSRGRGQYF. The CDR3 nucleotides read TGTGCCAGCAGTCGGGGCAGGGGGCAGTACTTC.